This T cell receptor (beta chain) was recorded in a study of post-analysis software for immune sequencing data. Whole-study results and caveats: Significantly lower normalized Chao1 diversity was found in patients with multiple sclerosis relative to controls.

Built from TCR beta cDNA, the libraries had unique molecular identifiers in them. TCRdb independently ran MiXCR on the PCR reads; one entry per CDR3 protein. Found here are about 500,000 distinct CDR3 sequences, roughly 46% of them singletons; the top ten hold 9.5% to 13%. A few counts support this clonotype. Its cognate antigen is unknown. Sequenced input: blood. The source of this sequence is a girl aged 5-17 years with multiple sclerosis.

CDR3 nucleotides: TGTGCCATCAGTGACTCCGGGACGAGTACCTACGAGCAGTACTTC. Protein sequence: CAISDSGTSTYEQYF. The chain links TRBV10-3 to TRBJ2-7; D possibly matches TRBD1 or TRBD2 (5 bases each). The CDR3 is 15 amino acids. V lost 3 bases and J lost 2, with 14 bases in between. CDR1 ENHRY and CDR2 SYGVKD come from the germline V gene.